These 7 T cell receptor beta chains were sequenced from one sample in a study of shared clonotypes between healthy human individuals. Using immunoSEQ multiplex PCR, the repertoire was profiled, and TCRdb retains in-frame clones only, with some absent. This sample yields 2.5 million or so clones, of which around 90% are seen a single time; over 0.12% belongs to the top ten. The sequenced sample consisted of naive CD4+ T cells sorted from blood. The subset here: CD45RA+ positively selected. The receptor source for this set is a man younger than 30 in good health.

The chain has TRBV7-8 and TRBJ2-3, with TRBD2 matching 8 bases. Germline CDR1 is SGHVS and CDR2 is FQNEAQ. The CDR3 has 16 amino acids. V trimming: 1 base; J trimming: 3 bases; junction bases outside the gene matches: 6. CDR3 nucleotides: TGTGCCAGCAGCTTAGGCAGCGGGAGTTGGACAGATACGCAGTATTTT. It encodes CASSLGSGSWTDTQYF.

The V call is TRBV5-6, the J call TRBJ1-1; possible D gene TRBD1, 6 bases. Trimming removed 4 bases at V and 0 bases at J, with 19 bases between. CDR3 length equals 17 residues. Germline CDR1 reads SGHDT; CDR2 reads YYEEEE. The CDR3, as DNA: TGTGCCAGCAGCCAACAGGGTAGGGCGGAGGTGAACACTGAAGCTTTCTTT. It encodes CASSQQGRAEVNTEAFF.

The chain is built from TRBV25-1 and TRBJ1-2, with D unclear. CDR1 and CDR2 from the germline V gene are MGHDK and SYGVNS. Trimming cost V 4 bases and J 1 base, with 10 bases left between them. The CDR3 runs to 14 residues. CDR3 in amino acids: CASSVGYLNYGYTF. Written as DNA, the CDR3 is TGTGCCAGCAGTGTGGGGTACCTTAACTATGGCTACACCTTC.

CDR3 region: CASSDPGTKSSEQYF. The CDR3 coding sequence is TGTGCCAGCAGTGACCCCGGGACGAAGAGTTCCGAGCAGTACTTC. The rearrangement links TRBV25-1 to TRBJ2-7, with D possibly called TRBD1 or TRBD2 (5 bases each). With 3 bases removed from V and 6 bases from J, the gap between germline ends came to 18 bases. The germline V gene has CDR1 MGHDK and CDR2 SYGVNS. The CDR3 totals 15 residues.

The genes are TRBV19 and TRBJ1-1, with unresolved D. The CDR3 is made up of 13 amino acids. V lost 6 bases and J lost 3, with 11 bases in between. The germline V gene encodes CDR1 LNHDA and CDR2 SQIVND (reference sequence). CDR3 nucleotides: TGTGCCAGTAGCGATGAGCCCCACACTGAAGCTTTCTTT. It codes for CASSDEPHTEAFF.

The gene calls are TRBV7-4 and TRBJ2-7; 8 bases are a match to TRBD2. Germline V gene sequence: CDR1 SGHVT, CDR2 SQSDAQ. The CDR3 is 16 residues long. J gave up 5 bases and V 4 bases, and 13 bases lay outside the gene matches. CDR3 sequence (DNA): TGTGCCAGCAGCTCCCAACTAGCGGAAGTCCTCGACGAGCAGTACTTC. Its protein is CASSSQLAEVLDEQYF. Drawing the rest from reference TRBV7-4 and TRBJ2-7, the complete variable domain is GAGVSQSPRYKVAKRGRDVALRCDSISGHVTLYWYRQTLGQGSEVLTYSQSDAQRDKSGRPSGRFSAERPERSVSTLKIQRTEQGDSAVYLCASSSQLAEVLDEQYFGPGTRLTVT.

The chain carries TRBV30 and TRBJ1-4; D remains ambiguous. Germline CDR1 reads GTSNPN; CDR2 reads SVGIG (reference sequence). Trimming cost V 7 bases and J 4 bases, with 7 bases left between them. This CDR3 comprises 11 residues. The CDR3 DNA sequence: TGTGCCTCGGGCATTAATGAAAAACTGTTTTTT. It specifies CASGINEKLFF.